This entry describes one TCR beta chain. Its matching antigen is unknown. This sample is drawn from a study of shared clonotypes between healthy human individuals. Study summary: The study enrolled a couple of women and a few men aged 18 to 49. Notes on the study in general: Shared clonotypes across all four donors exceeded non-shared ones in generation probability. Around 5% of naive CD4 clonotypes were common to a handful of donors. Larger estimated richness was generally recorded for naive subsets relative to memory subsets.

Only CD45RO-negative cells positively selected for CCR7 counted as naive CD8 cells, so terminally differentiated effector memory CD45RA+ cells were excluded. Repertoires were generated with immunoSEQ multiplex PCR, while TCRdb's copy carries only in-frame clones and drops some. The data contain some 1,900,000 clones, about 95% of them singletons. V shed 7 bases and J shed 0 bases, with 15 bases lying between them. The germline V gene encodes CDR1 WSHSY and CDR2 SAAADI. CDR3 length equals 16 residues. The specimen sequenced was naive CD8+ T cells sorted from blood. The TCR was taken from a man aged 18 to 30 in good health. The chain carries TRBV10-2 and TRBJ2-2, with D possibly called TRBD1 or TRBD2 (5 bases each). This chain's CDR3 is CASTLGTYSNTGELFF. CDR3 in DNA: TGCGCCAGCACTCTGGGGACCTATTCGAACACCGGGGAGCTGTTTTTT.